These 28 T cell receptor beta chains were all obtained from the same sample, sequenced in a study of OX40 agonist ivuxolimab in advanced cancers. Clones were sequenced by immunoSEQ multiplex PCR, and TCRdb holds only the in-frame ones, with some missing. The sample lists about 65,000 clones; more than 75% were seen once. The material sequenced was CD4+ or CD8+ T cells sorted from blood, taken in a trial of the OX40 agonist ivuxolimab. Receptor source: an adult with an advanced solid tumor such as melanoma, head and neck, liver or kidney cancer.

The J gene is TRBJ1-1, the V gene TRBV7-2; a possible D gene is TRBD1 (6 bases). V was pared by 0 bases and J by 7 bases, with 9 bases between. The CDR3 has 13 amino acids. From germline, CDR1 is SGHTA and CDR2 FQGNSA. The CDR3 protein is CASSLAQGVEAFF. CDR3 sequence (DNA): TGTGCCAGCAGCTTAGCACAGGGAGTTGAAGCTTTCTTT.

This rearrangement joins TRBV11-2 to TRBJ1-1, with no clear D. Germline V CDR1 and CDR2: SGHAT, FQNNGV. The CDR3 sequence is 12 residues long. V was trimmed by 3 bases and J by 0 bases, leaving 2 bases between them. CDR3 sequence: CASSLMNTEAFF. The CDR3 region has the DNA TGTGCCAGCAGCTTGATGAACACTGAAGCTTTCTTT. Full variable domain (missing parts from reference TRBV11-2 and TRBJ1-1): EAGVAQSPRYKIIEKRQSVAFWCNPISGHATLYWYQQILGQGPKLLIQFQNNGVVDDSQLPKDRFSAERLKGVDSTLKIQPAKLEDSAVYLCASSLMNTEAFFGQGTRLTVV.

This chain joins TRBV5-5 and TRBJ1-5, with D unresolved. CDR1 is SGHKS and CDR2 is YYEKEE in the germline V gene (reference sequence). The CDR3 runs 13 residues. Trimming shortened V by 0 bases and J by 4 bases, and 5 bases separated the two germline ends. Here the CDR3 DNA reads TGTGCCAGCAGCTTGGATATTAATCAGCCCCAGCATTTT. Protein sequence: CASSLDINQPQHF. Supplemented by reference TRBV5-5 and TRBJ1-5, the full variable domain reads DAGVTQSPTHLIKTRGQQVTLRCSPISGHKSVSWYQQVLGQGPQFIFQYYEKEERGRGNFPDRFSARQFPNYSSELNVNALLLGDSALYLCASSLDINQPQHFGDGTRLSIL.

The chain links TRBV5-1 to TRBJ2-3; a possible D gene is TRBD1 (5 bases). Trimming cost V 0 bases and J 6 bases, with 8 bases left between them. This CDR3 region has 13 residues. Germline V CDR1 and CDR2: SGHRS, YFSETQ. CDR3 bases: TGCGCCAGCAGCTTGGAAAGGGGTGATACGCAGTATTTT. Translating it yields CASSLERGDTQYF.

J is TRBJ2-7 and V is TRBV28; 8 nucleotides line up with TRBD1. Germline V gene data show CDR1 as MDHEN and CDR2 as SYDVKM. The CDR3 consists of 12 residues. After removal of 10 bases from V and 6 bases from J, the junction contained 8 bases not matched to a gene. CDR3 loop: CATILGTGEQYF. In DNA, the CDR3 is TGTGCCACCATCTTAGGGACAGGCGAGCAGTACTTC. The variable domain in full, with the rest retrieved from reference TRBV28 and TRBJ2-7, is DVKVTQSSRYLVKRTGEKVFLECVQDMDHENMFWYRQDPGLGLRLIYFSYDVKMKEKGDIPEGYSVSREKKERFSLILESASTNQTSMYLCATILGTGEQYFGPGTRLTVT.

V and J are TRBV5-1 and TRBJ2-4; D tentatively fits TRBD1 or TRBD2 (5 bases each). CDR3 length: 18 amino acids. Trimming cost V 0 bases and J 2 bases, with 18 bases left between them. From germline, CDR1 is SGHRS and CDR2 YFSETQ. The CDR3 DNA follows: TGCGCCAGCAGCTTGGGGGGGTCCACCCAGGCGACCAAAAACATTCAGTACTTC. Amino acids: CASSLGGSTQATKNIQYF.

This clone appeared once. CDR3 DNA: TGTGCCAGCACTAAAGGGGGGGGTTTAAATGAGCAGTTCTTC. Protein product: CASTKGGGLNEQFF. This chain connects TRBV2 to TRBJ2-1; possible D gene TRBD2, 7 bases. In germline, CDR1 is SNHLY, CDR2 FYNNEI. V was pared by 7 bases and J by 7 bases, with 17 bases between. This CDR3 comprises 14 residues. Filled out from reference TRBV2 and TRBJ2-1, the complete variable domain reads EPEVTQTPSHQVTQMGQEVILRCVPISNHLYFYWYRQILGQKVEFLVSFYNNEISEKSEIFDDQFSVERPDGSNFTLKIRSTKLEDSAMYFCASTKGGGLNEQFFGPGTRLTVL.

The chain employs TRBV11-2 and TRBJ2-2; D possibly corresponds to TRBD2 (5 bases). V lost 0 bases, J lost 4 bases, and 9 bases lay in between. CDR3 length equals 15 residues. Looked up from germline, CDR1 is SGHAT and CDR2 is FQNNGV. The CDR3 bases are TGTGCCAGCAGCTTAGATCTTGCGGGCACCGGGGAGCTGTTTTTT. This gives the protein CASSLDLAGTGELFF.

This sequence joins TRBV19 and TRBJ1-5; 8 bases map to TRBD1. CDR1 and CDR2 from the germline V gene are LNHDA and SQIVND (reference sequence). V was clipped by 5 bases and J by 4 bases; unmatched bases: 13. CDR3 length: 17 amino acids. The CDR3: CASSARPGQVGNQPQHF. In DNA, the CDR3 is TGTGCCAGTAGTGCCCGACCGGGACAGGTGGGGAATCAGCCCCAGCATTTT.

The chain employs TRBV5-1 and TRBJ1-6; TRBD1 is a possible D gene (6 bases). This CDR3 is built from 15 residues. Germline-derived CDR1 and CDR2 are SGHRS and YFSETQ. Trimming stripped 0 bases from V and 7 bases from J, with 11 bases between. Here the CDR3 DNA reads TGCGCCAGCAGCTTGGACGGGGGGCGGAATTCACCCCTCCACTTT. As protein: CASSLDGGRNSPLHF.

The J gene is TRBJ1-5, the V gene TRBV6-6, with D possibly being TRBD1 (5 bases). The V gene's germline CDR1 is MNHNY and CDR2 SVGAGI (reference sequence). This CDR3 is built from 15 residues. The V end was cut by 5 bases, the J end by 5 bases, with 16 bases between. CDR3 nucleotide sequence: TGTGCCAGCAGTCAAACAGGCGACGCTCATCAGCCCCAGCATTTT. Encoded protein: CASSQTGDAHQPQHF.

CDR3 amino acids: CASSGQAGQPQHF. The CDR3 DNA sequence: TGTGCCAGCAGCGGACAGGCAGGACAGCCCCAGCATTTT. This chain connects TRBV7-9 to TRBJ1-5, with 7 nucleotides matching TRBD1. Trimming at V came to 5 bases and at J to 7 bases, leaving 5 bases not matched to a gene. Germline V lookup: CDR1 SEHNR, CDR2 FQNEAQ (reference sequence). The CDR3 is made up of 13 amino acids.

This rearrangement joins TRBV19 to TRBJ2-7, with 8 bases that match TRBD2. Unmatched junction bases numbered 19, after V lost 10 bases and J lost 5 bases. The germline gives CDR1 LNHDA, CDR2 SQIVND (reference sequence). The CDR3 is made up of 16 amino acids. CDR3 sequence reads: CATSPTGRVQSHEQYF. The CDR3 DNA sequence: TGTGCCACCTCGCCCACCGGGAGGGTGCAGAGCCACGAGCAGTACTTC. Full variable domain (rest looked up from reference TRBV19 and TRBJ2-7): DGGITQSPKYLFRKEGQNVTLSCEQNLNHDAMYWYRQDPGQGLRLIYYSQIVNDFQKGDIAEGYSVSREKKESFPLTVTSAQKNPTAFYLCATSPTGRVQSHEQYFGPGTRLTVT.

This chain uses TRBV9 with TRBJ2-5; 7 bases line up with TRBD1. Germline loops: CDR1 SGDLS, CDR2 YYNGEE. V trimming: 2 bases; J trimming: 4 bases; junction bases outside the gene matches: 8. The CDR3 spans 15 residues. CDR3 DNA: TGTGCCAGCAGCGTTGCAGGGGGAAAAAGAGAGACCCAGTACTTC. It specifies CASSVAGGKRETQYF.

V usage is TRBV6-4 and J usage is TRBJ1-4, with D perhaps TRBD1 (6 bases). The V gene's germline CDR1 is MRHNA and CDR2 SNTAGT. The CDR3 is made up of 15 amino acids. Trimming cost V 2 bases and J 7 bases, with 14 bases left between them. The DNA for the CDR3 is TGTGCCAGCAGTGACGAGGGGGTGGAGAGTGAAAAACTGTTTTTT. Protein sequence: CASSDEGVESEKLFF.

The V gene is TRBV6-4, the J gene TRBJ2-1; D is ambiguous. V shed 2 bases and J shed 7 bases, with 6 bases lying between them. The length of the CDR3 is 12 residues. The germline gives CDR1 MRHNA, CDR2 SNTAGT. For the CDR3, the DNA is TGTGCCAGCAGTGACGGGCTTAATGAGCAGTTCTTC. It codes for CASSDGLNEQFF.

In its sample, this clone was seen once. J is TRBJ2-2 and V is TRBV5-6; D unclear. Germline CDR1 SGHDT, CDR2 YYEEEE. Trimming removed 2 bases from V and 1 base from J, with 6 bases in between. The CDR3 is 14 amino acids. The CDR3, as DNA: TGTGCCAGCAGCTTTATATGGAACACCGGGGAGCTGTTTTTT. Protein product: CASSFIWNTGELFF.

The J gene is TRBJ2-1, the V gene TRBV2; unclear D gene. The CDR3 extends over 13 amino acids. Trimming shortened V by 8 bases and J by 3 bases, and 11 bases separated the two germline ends. Germline CDR1 and CDR2: SNHLY and FYNNEI. The CDR3 DNA sequence: TGTGCCAGCTCTAAAAGGTTCTACAATGAGCAGTTCTTC. As protein: CASSKRFYNEQFF.

The chain couples TRBV30 to TRBJ2-7, with D possibly being TRBD2 (6 bases). Trimming cost V 1 base and J 2 bases, with 12 bases left between them. The germline CDR1 and CDR2 sequences are GTSNPN and SVGIG (reference sequence). This CDR3 is 14 amino acids long. In DNA, the CDR3 is TGTGCCTGGAGTGGTAGCGGATCTGCCTACGAGCAGTACTTC. It translates to CAWSGSGSAYEQYF.

The chain combines TRBV18 with TRBJ1-5; the D gene is possibly TRBD1 (5 bases). This CDR3 is 14 amino acids long. Germline CDR1 and CDR2: KGHSH and LQKENI. V was pared by 3 bases and J by 1 base, with 7 bases between. CDR3 residues: CASSPGESNQPQHF. CDR3 bases: TGTGCCAGCTCACCGGGGGAGAGCAATCAGCCCCAGCATTTT.

This sequence joins TRBV6-5 and TRBJ1-2, with D perhaps TRBD1 (6 bases). The V gene's germline CDR1 is MNHEY and CDR2 SVGAGI. V was clipped by 6 bases and J by 3 bases, with 17 bases between them. This CDR3 is built from 15 residues. CDR3 in amino acids: CASSRKRQGYYGYTF. The CDR3, as DNA: TGTGCCAGCAGCCGCAAGCGTCAGGGGTACTATGGCTACACCTTC.

This clone was detected a few times. The chain recombines TRBV30 with TRBJ1-5; D is unresolved. This CDR3 is 14 amino acids long. V was shortened by 2 bases and J by 0 bases, with 8 bases between the two germline ends. Germline values: CDR1 GTSNPN, CDR2 SVGIG (reference sequence). In DNA form, the CDR3 reads TGTGCCTGGAGTCCTGGGCTTAGCAATCAGCCCCAGCATTTT. Amino acid sequence: CAWSPGLSNQPQHF.

The gene calls are TRBV11-2 and TRBJ2-6; the D gene is possibly TRBD2 (6 bases). The CDR3 sequence is 14 residues long. The germline gives CDR1 SGHAT, CDR2 FQNNGV. Trimming cost V 8 bases and J 4 bases, with 12 bases left between them. CDR3 region: CASSRTTGANVLTF. The DNA of the CDR3 is TGTGCCAGCTCTCGGACTACCGGGGCCAACGTCCTGACTTTC. The full variable domain, completed using reference TRBV11-2 and TRBJ2-6, is EAGVAQSPRYKIIEKRQSVAFWCNPISGHATLYWYQQILGQGPKLLIQFQNNGVVDDSQLPKDRFSAERLKGVDSTLKIQPAKLEDSAVYLCASSRTTGANVLTFGAGSRLTVL.

This clone appeared a single time. This chain joins TRBV5-1 and TRBJ2-3; no clear D. Germline assignment: CDR1 SGHRS and CDR2 YFSETQ. The CDR3 spans 15 residues. V lost 6 bases and J 0 bases, leaving 14 bases between the germline ends. CDR3 region: CASTWTATSTDTQYF. The CDR3 coding sequence is TGCGCCAGCACCTGGACGGCCACTAGCACAGATACGCAGTATTTT.

The chain is built from TRBV5-1 and TRBJ2-5; 7 positions match TRBD2. Germline loops: CDR1 SGHRS, CDR2 YFSETQ. With 1 base clipped from V and 2 bases from J, the junction kept 11 bases outside the gene matches. There are 17 residues in the CDR3. CDR3 sequence (DNA): TGCGCCAGCAGCTTGACTAGCGCAACAACACTACAAGAGACCCAGTACTTC. Its translation: CASSLTSATTLQETQYF.

The J gene is TRBJ2-1, the V gene TRBV7-9; D is unresolved. Between the trimmed V and J ends, which lost 5 bases and 11 bases, there was a span of 16 bases. From germline, CDR1 is SEHNR and CDR2 FQNEAQ (reference sequence). The CDR3 is made up of 13 amino acids. As DNA, the CDR3 is TGTGCCAGCAGCCAACCTAAGACCACCAAGCAGTTCTTC. Protein: CASSQPKTTKQFF. Filled out from reference TRBV7-9 and TRBJ2-1, the complete variable domain reads DTGVSQNPRHKITKRGQNVTFRCDPISEHNRLYWYRQTLGQGPEFLTYFQNEAQLEKSRLLSDRFSAERPKGSFSTLEIQRTEQGDSAMYLCASSQPKTTKQFFGPGTRLTVL.

The gene calls are TRBV12-5 and TRBJ1-1; no definite D call. V was cut by 1 base and J by 6 bases, with 9 bases left in between. The V gene's germline CDR1 is LGHNT and CDR2 FRNRAP. The CDR3 has 13 amino acids. DNA of the CDR3: TGTGCTAGTGGTTTGGACGAGGGTCCTGAAGCTTTCTTT. Translation gives CASGLDEGPEAFF.

The chain couples TRBV5-4 to TRBJ2-5; no firm D call. The CDR3 sequence is 13 residues long. Trimming shortened V by 0 bases and J by 1 base, and 4 bases separated the two germline ends. Germline CDR1 and CDR2: SGHNT and YYREEE (reference sequence). This chain's CDR3 is CASSLAVQETQYF. The CDR3 bases are TGTGCCAGCAGCTTGGCGGTCCAAGAGACCCAGTACTTC.